The 27 T cell receptor beta chains below were found in one sample sequenced in a study of long-term antiretroviral therapy in people with HIV. The assay, immunoSEQ v3.0, was run at survey level. TCRdb's table, derived via immunoSEQ multiplex PCR, lists solely in-frame clones and lacks some. The table lists about 18,000 clones, about four fifths of them singletons. Sequencing used unsorted PBMCs, obtained 0.3 years after starting antiretroviral therapy. These receptors originate from a woman aged 50 to 60 with HIV.

This sequence joins TRBV5-8 and TRBJ1-4; TRBD1 is a possible D gene (5 bases). The length of the CDR3 is 14 residues. V lost 7 bases, J lost 7 bases, and 17 bases lay in between. Germline CDR1 SGHTS, CDR2 YDEGEE. The CDR3 reads CASVRKGMVEKLFF. In DNA, the CDR3 is TGTGCCAGCGTCCGGAAGGGGATGGTTGAAAAACTGTTTTTT.

This sequence joins TRBV2 and TRBJ1-4, with D uncertain. CDR1 is SNHLY, CDR2 FYNNEI, per germline. The CDR3 consists of 15 residues. Trimming removed 2 bases from V and 2 bases from J, with 9 bases in between. The CDR3 region is CASSESGRTNEKLFF. DNA for the CDR3: TGTGCCAGCAGTGAATCGGGCAGGACTAATGAAAAACTGTTTTTT.

The genes are TRBV27 and TRBJ2-4; no definite D call. Deletions cut 5 bases from V and 0 bases from J, with 17 bases between. The length of the CDR3 is 17 residues. CDR1 is MNHEY, CDR2 SMNVEV, per germline (reference sequence). CDR3 DNA sequence: TGTGCCAGCAGTCCCCTTTCCCAATCGGGAGCCAAAAACATTCAGTACTTC. It codes for CASSPLSQSGAKNIQYF.

The J gene is TRBJ2-3, the V gene TRBV28; D possibly uses TRBD1 or TRBD2 (5 bases each). Germline lookup yields CDR1 MDHEN and CDR2 SYDVKM. Trimming stripped 8 bases from V and 4 bases from J, with 22 bases between. CDR3 size: 16 residues. CDR3 residues: CASLPPGTQKADTQYF. In DNA form, the CDR3 reads TGTGCCAGCCTCCCCCCCGGGACCCAAAAGGCAGATACGCAGTATTTT.

The V gene is TRBV6-1, the J gene TRBJ1-2, with a possible D match to TRBD1 (6 bases). The V end was cut by 7 bases, the J end by 1 base, with 16 bases between. CDR1 and CDR2 (germline): MNHNS, SASEGT. This CDR3 comprises 15 residues. The CDR3 DNA reads TGTGCCAGCACGGACAGCCTCCTACTTAACTATGGCTACACCTTC. Translated: CASTDSLLLNYGYTF.

This chain connects TRBV6-5 to TRBJ2-3, with 11 bases identical to TRBD2. Germline V CDR1 and CDR2: MNHEY, SVGAGI. The ends lost 2 bases at V and 5 bases at J; junction bases unmatched: 6. The CDR3 has 16 residues. CDR3 sequence reads: CASSYQTGTSGDTQYF. DNA for the CDR3: TGTGCCAGCAGTTACCAAACCGGGACTAGCGGAGATACGCAGTATTTT.

This clone was seen a few times. This chain joins TRBV7-3 and TRBJ2-1; D call uncertain. CDR1 and CDR2 (germline): SGHTA, FQGTGA. This CDR3 has 14 amino acids. V lost 4 bases and J lost 5, with 12 bases in between. Here the CDR3 reads CASSYAPEDNEQFF. The CDR3 coding sequence is TGTGCCAGCAGCTACGCACCAGAAGACAATGAGCAGTTCTTC.

This clone was detected only a few times. The V gene is TRBV7-8, the J gene TRBJ1-4; D perhaps matches TRBD1 (5 bases). Germline V CDR1 and CDR2: SGHVS, FQNEAQ. The CDR3 runs 16 residues. The V end was cut by 5 bases, the J end by 10 bases, with 23 bases between. The CDR3 reads CASSLNPRDGNGKLFF. DNA of the CDR3: TGTGCCAGCAGCCTTAACCCCAGGGACGGTAACGGAAAACTGTTTTTT.

The gene calls are TRBV7-6 and TRBJ1-5; D uncertain. This CDR3 has 13 amino acids. Germline V gene sequence: CDR1 SGHVS, CDR2 FNYEAQ. Trimming pared 1 base from V and 0 bases from J, leaving 1 base between. The CDR3 protein is CASSLDSNQPQHF. CDR3 sequence (DNA): TGTGCCAGCAGCTTAGATAGCAATCAGCCCCAGCATTTT.

The V gene is TRBV7-9, the J gene TRBJ1-5; D is possibly TRBD1 (5 bases). Per germline, CDR1 SEHNR and CDR2 FQNEAQ (reference sequence). This CDR3 contains 15 residues. V dropped 5 bases and J dropped 7 bases, with 18 bases sitting between them. The CDR3 nucleotides read TGTGCCAGCAGCCGAGAGCAGGGAAACAGGCAGCCCCAGCATTTT. Translating it yields CASSREQGNRQPQHF.

This clone appeared once. The V and J genes are TRBV2 and TRBJ2-3; no definite D call. Looked up from germline, CDR1 is SNHLY and CDR2 is FYNNEI. The length of the CDR3 is 15 residues. The V and J ends lost 5 bases and 1 base respectively, with 13 bases between them. CDR3 DNA: TGTGCCAGCAGTCTCGCGGATGGGGGCACAGATACGCAGTATTTT. As protein: CASSLADGGTDTQYF.

This chain links TRBV7-8 with TRBJ1-6; 8 positions match TRBD1. With 5 bases clipped from V and 7 bases from J, the junction kept 4 bases outside the gene matches. The CDR3 covers 14 residues. Germline V gene lookup returns CDR1 SGHVS and CDR2 FQNEAQ. In DNA, the CDR3 is TGTGCCAGCAGCCCCGACAGGGGAAATTCACCCCTCCACTTT. This translates into CASSPDRGNSPLHF.

This chain joins TRBV6-1 and TRBJ2-5, with D possibly matching TRBD1 (5 bases). Trimming took 6 bases from V and 1 from J, leaving 9 bases between them. The CDR3 is 13 amino acids. The germline V gene encodes CDR1 MNHNS and CDR2 SASEGT. CDR3 sequence reads: CASRGQTQETQYF. CDR3 sequence (DNA): TGTGCCAGCAGGGGGCAGACCCAAGAGACCCAGTACTTC.

This clone was seen once. The genes are TRBV10-3 and TRBJ1-1; possible D gene TRBD1, 5 bases. This CDR3 is built from 13 residues. Trimming shortened V by 4 bases and J by 1 base, and 7 bases separated the two germline ends. Germline CDR1 is ENHRY and CDR2 is SYGVKD. CDR3 DNA: TGTGCCATCAGTGCGGGGCCGAACACTGAAGCTTTCTTT. It translates to CAISAGPNTEAFF.

The gene calls are TRBV2 and TRBJ1-5; weak D call: TRBD1 (5 bases). V lost 6 bases to trimming and J lost 0 bases, with 9 bases between them. CDR1 and CDR2 from the germline V gene are SNHLY and FYNNEI. The CDR3 consists of 14 residues. In nucleotides, the CDR3 is TGTGCCAGCAGGGCCGACAGTAGCAATCAGCCCCAGCATTTT. It specifies CASRADSSNQPQHF.

The genes are TRBV7-9 and TRBJ1-6; D ambiguous. Germline CDR1 reads SEHNR; CDR2 reads FQNEAQ (reference sequence). The ends were cut back, 2 bases at V and 10 bases at J, with 6 bases in the middle. The CDR3 has 12 amino acids. The CDR3 DNA follows: TGTGCCAGCAGCTTATTTGGGTCACCCCTCCACTTT. It codes for CASSLFGSPLHF.

The gene calls are TRBV7-2 and TRBJ2-5, with TRBD2 as a possible D gene (6 bases). Trimming removed 1 base at V and 2 bases at J, with 11 bases between. The germline V gene encodes CDR1 SGHTA and CDR2 FQGNSA. The CDR3 is made up of 15 amino acids. The CDR3 protein is CASSLVGGGQETQYF. The CDR3 DNA sequence: TGTGCCAGCAGCTTAGTAGGTGGGGGGCAAGAGACCCAGTACTTC.

The V gene is TRBV28, the J gene TRBJ1-1; 9 bases are shared with TRBD1. CDR3 length: 11 residues. The junction had 2 bases not matched to a gene; V was cut back by 3 bases and J by 12 bases. From germline, CDR1 is MDHEN and CDR2 SYDVKM. The CDR3 protein is CASSFDRGTFF. The CDR3 DNA reads TGTGCCAGCAGTTTTGACAGGGGGACTTTCTTT.

The rearrangement links TRBV5-8 to TRBJ1-5; 7 bases align to TRBD1. Germline V gene lookup returns CDR1 SGHTS and CDR2 YDEGEE. Trimming removed 2 bases from V and 0 bases from J; junction bases left unmatched: 5. The CDR3 covers 16 residues. CDR3 protein: CASSFRWTGSNQPQHF. Written as DNA, the CDR3 is TGTGCCAGCAGCTTTCGTTGGACAGGTAGCAATCAGCCCCAGCATTTT.

This clone was recorded once. The chain combines TRBV5-3 with TRBJ2-2; 10 nucleotides line up with TRBD2. TRBV5-3 is recorded as an ORF, its role being uncertain. Trimming cost V 1 base and J 4 bases; bases outside gene matches: 10. This CDR3 is built from 18 residues. The CDR3 region is CARSLPALSGGATGELFF. The CDR3 bases are TGTGCCAGAAGCTTGCCTGCTCTGAGCGGGGGGGCCACCGGGGAGCTGTTTTTT.

The chain combines TRBV30 with TRBJ1-6; TRBD1 aligns across 10 bases. The CDR3 extends over 14 amino acids. Germline CDR1 is GTSNPN and CDR2 is SVGIG (reference sequence). After removal of 5 bases from V and 9 bases from J, the junction contained 7 bases not matched to a gene. As DNA, the CDR3 is TGTGCCTGGGGAGGTGGGACAGGGGCTTCACCCCTCCACTTT. As protein: CAWGGGTGASPLHF.

In its sample, this clone was seen once. The genes are TRBV27 and TRBJ1-3; D is undetermined. The CDR3 is made up of 14 amino acids. The V end was cut by 2 bases, the J end by 0 bases, with 5 bases between. Germline V gene data show CDR1 as MNHEY and CDR2 as SMNVEV (reference sequence). DNA of the CDR3: TGTGCCAGCAGTTTAAGATCCTCTGGAAACACCATATATTTT. This translates into CASSLRSSGNTIYF.

The V call is TRBV14, the J call TRBJ1-1; D remains unclear. CDR3 size: 14 residues. Per the germline V gene, CDR1 is SGHDN and CDR2 is FVKESK. The germline V and J ends were trimmed by 6 bases and 4 bases, with 15 bases remaining between them. The CDR3 reads CASSRYGPSTEAFF. The CDR3 DNA reads TGTGCCAGCAGTCGTTATGGGCCGTCCACTGAAGCTTTCTTT.

The chain is built from TRBV19 and TRBJ2-3; 9 bases line up with TRBD2. With 5 bases clipped from V and 4 bases from J, the junction kept 13 bases outside the gene matches. This CDR3 contains 17 residues. Germline CDR1 reads LNHDA; CDR2 reads SQIVND (reference sequence). As DNA, the CDR3 is TGTGCCAGTAGTTTGGGGACTAGCCGGGTATTCCCAGATACGCAGTATTTT. It codes for CASSLGTSRVFPDTQYF.

The V and J genes are TRBV5-1 and TRBJ2-2; D not certain. Germline-derived CDR1 and CDR2 are SGHRS and YFSETQ. The CDR3 spans 12 residues. V was pared by 7 bases and J by 6 bases, with 10 bases between. The DNA for the CDR3 is TGCGCCAGCTACACCCGTTCCGGGGAGCTGTTTTTT. Amino acid sequence: CASYTRSGELFF.

The chain uses TRBV30 and TRBJ1-2; maybe TRBD1 (6 bases). Germline CDR1 is GTSNPN and CDR2 is SVGIG (reference sequence). The CDR3 extends over 15 amino acids. V was cut by 2 bases and J by 3 bases, with 16 bases left in between. The CDR3 sequence is CAWSQGGAADYGYTF. CDR3 DNA: TGTGCCTGGAGTCAAGGGGGGGCGGCGGACTATGGCTACACCTTC. Using reference TRBV30 and TRBJ1-2 for the parts outside the CDR3, the full variable domain is SQTIHQWPATLVQPVGSPLSLECTVEGTSNPNLYWYRQAAGRGLQLLFYSVGIGQISSEVPQNLSASRPQDRQFILSSKKLLLSDSGFYLCAWSQGGAADYGYTFGSGTRLTVV.

The rearrangement joins TRBV21-1 to TRBJ2-3; the table's D call TRBD1 went unverified against the DNA. TRBV21-1 is a pseudogene segment. The CDR3 is 17 residues long. CDR3 nucleotides: TGTGCCAGCAGCACAGAGAGACAAGATGTGAGCACAGATACGCAGTATTTT. Its translation is CASSTERQDVSTDTQYF.